This T cell receptor beta chain was documented in a study of spatial heterogeneity in lung cancer. Study overall: The donors, about 74 patients with untreated early-stage non-small cell lung cancer, provided the samples. The average count in raw reads for each unique TCR and UMI combination exceeded nine appearances.

Indicated time point: blood at routine non-recurrence follow-up after resection. Whole RNA from tumor, nontumor lung or frozen PBMC was sequenced unsorted. In this sample, this clonotype turned up a few times. This CDR3 comprises 12 residues. The V end lost 3 bases, the J end lost 3 bases, and 6 bases lay between the germline ends. Per germline, CDR1 LGHDT and CDR2 YNNKEL (reference sequence). A unique molecular identifier was attached to every TCR cDNA molecule. TCRdb reprocessed the 5' RACE reads with MiXCR, giving one entry per CDR3 protein. This repertoire shows tens of thousands of distinct CDR3 sequences, roughly 19% found once; its top ten account for about a fifth.

The clonotype originates from a male donor with early-stage non-small cell lung cancer. The chain links TRBV3-1 to TRBJ2-7, with D unresolved. Source: PBMCs, taken at follow-up. In DNA, the CDR3 is TGTGCCAGCAGCCACTTAGGCTACGAGCAGTACTTC. It is translated as CASSHLGYEQYF.